Following are 16 T cell receptor beta chains from one sample sequenced in a study of memory CD4+ T cells and cytomegalovirus serostatus. Single viable CD3+CD4+CD8-CD45RO+ cells were sorted as the memory CD4+ T cells. Sequencing was performed with immunoSEQ multiplex PCR; in TCRdb, only in-frame clones are kept and a portion is missing. The sample carries under 70,000 clones, roughly three quarters recorded once. Sequenced: memory CD4+ T cells from blood. Receptor source: an adult in good health and CMV-seronegative.

The table lists this clone with a count of one. The rearrangement links TRBV30 to TRBJ2-5, with TRBD1 matching 7 bases. Germline assignment: CDR1 GTSNPN and CDR2 SVGIG (reference sequence). J lost 7 bases, V lost 5 bases, and 10 bases had no gene match. The CDR3 extends over 13 amino acids. CDR3: CAWERQGAGTQYF. The CDR3 coding sequence is TGTGCCTGGGAAAGACAGGGAGCCGGGACCCAGTACTTC.

This clone was seen a few times. The gene calls are TRBV11-2 and TRBJ1-2; D unclear. Trimming removed 5 bases from V and 4 bases from J, with 11 bases in between. Germline loops: CDR1 SGHAT, CDR2 FQNNGV. This CDR3 has 13 residues. DNA for the CDR3: TGTGCCAGCAGCCCCGGGCATGGCTATGGCTACACCTTC. It yields the protein CASSPGHGYGYTF.

This chain joins TRBV30 and TRBJ2-2, with a possible D match to TRBD2 (6 bases). V shed 0 bases and J shed 5 bases, with 10 bases lying between them. CDR1 and CDR2 from the germline V gene are GTSNPN and SVGIG (reference sequence). The CDR3 contains 14 residues. CDR3 in DNA: TGTGCCTGGAGTGTCGGGGGAGGTACCGGGGAGCTGTTTTTT. Its translation: CAWSVGGGTGELFF.

CDR3 loop: CASSNGRYQPQHF. For the CDR3, the DNA is TGTGCCAGTAGTAACGGTCGGTATCAGCCCCAGCATTTT. J is TRBJ1-5 and V is TRBV19; no definite D call. The CDR3 covers 13 residues. The V end lost 4 bases, the J end lost 5 bases, and 9 bases lay between the germline ends. In germline, CDR1 is LNHDA, CDR2 SQIVND (reference sequence).

This clone was seen more than once but under ten times. The genes are TRBV28 and TRBJ2-2; TRBD2 agrees at 16 bases. With V trimmed by 0 bases and J by 5 bases, 6 bases remained unmatched. The germline CDR1 and CDR2 sequences are MDHEN and SYDVKM. This CDR3 region has 19 residues. CDR3 sequence reads: CASSLWKGLAGGGTGELFF. The CDR3 DNA reads as TGTGCCAGCAGTTTATGGAAGGGACTAGCGGGAGGGGGGACCGGGGAGCTGTTTTTT.

The genes are TRBV27 and TRBJ1-4; no clear D gene. V lost 6 bases, J lost 0 bases, and 17 bases lay in between. Germline-derived CDR1 and CDR2 are MNHEY and SMNVEV (reference sequence). The CDR3 runs to 17 residues. CDR3 in amino acids: CASSRARVAATNEKLFF. DNA for the CDR3: TGTGCCAGCAGCCGAGCCCGTGTGGCCGCAACTAATGAAAAACTGTTTTTT.

This chain links TRBV7-8 with TRBJ2-7; D perhaps matches TRBD2 (6 bases). CDR1 and CDR2 (germline): SGHVS, FQNEAQ. The CDR3 covers 14 residues. The V gene lost 3 bases and the J gene lost 2 bases, with 11 bases spanning the gap. CDR3 region: CASSFGRTTYEQYF. DNA of the CDR3: TGTGCCAGCAGCTTCGGCAGGACTACCTACGAGCAGTACTTC.

The chain recombines TRBV28 with TRBJ1-5; no firm D call. Germline-derived CDR1 and CDR2 are MDHEN and SYDVKM. V was cut by 8 bases and J by 3 bases, with 8 bases left in between. The CDR3 contains 12 residues. In DNA form, the CDR3 reads TGTGCCAGCTGCGGCCCCAATCAGCCCCAGCATTTT. It specifies CASCGPNQPQHF.

The rearrangement joins TRBV6-5 to TRBJ1-5; no clear D. Trimming pared 4 bases from V and 2 bases from J, leaving 15 bases between. CDR1 and CDR2 (germline): MNHEY, SVGAGI. This CDR3 is built from 16 residues. The CDR3 DNA follows: TGTGCCAGCAGTTTCGCACCTCCACGTGGCAATCAGCCCCAGCATTTT. It translates to CASSFAPPRGNQPQHF.

On this clone: Germline and junction disagree at one end, which may indicate a read error. This chain connects TRBV11-2 to TRBJ1-4; unclear D gene. Germline lookup yields CDR1 SGHAT and CDR2 FQNNGV. The CDR3 consists of 16 residues. CDR3 nucleotide sequence: TGTGCCAGCAGCTTAGGAATCGGCGGCTCTAATGAAGAACTGTTTTTT. It specifies CASSLGIGGSNEELFF. Complete variable domain (other parts from reference TRBV11-2 and TRBJ1-4): EAGVAQSPRYKIIEKRQSVAFWCNPISGHATLYWYQQILGQGPKLLIQFQNNGVVDDSQLPKDRFSAERLKGVDSTLKIQPAKLEDSAVYLCASSLGIGGSNEELFFGSGTQLSVL.

CDR3 loop: CASSPQGWSVNSPLHF. The CDR3 DNA is TGTGCCAGCAGCCCGCAGGGGTGGAGTGTAAATTCACCCCTCCACTTT. The V and J genes are TRBV11-3 and TRBJ1-6, with a tentative D call TRBD1 (6 bases). Trimming shortened V by 5 bases and J by 7 bases, and 18 bases separated the two germline ends. Germline CDR1 is SGHNT and CDR2 is YENEEA. This CDR3 contains 16 residues. The full variable domain, with the rest looked up from reference TRBV11-3 and TRBJ1-6, is EAGVVQSPRYKIIEKKQPVAFWCNPISGHNTLYWYLQNLGQGPELLIRYENEEAVDDSQLPKDRFSAERLKGVDSTLKIQPAELGDSAVYLCASSPQGWSVNSPLHFGNGTRLTVT.

The chain combines TRBV2 with TRBJ2-3; 9 bases are shared with TRBD1. CDR3 length: 15 amino acids. In germline, CDR1 is SNHLY, CDR2 FYNNEI. The V gene end was trimmed by 6 bases and the J gene end by 2 bases; junction bases not matched to a gene: 6. The CDR3 nucleotides are TGTGCCAGCAGCCCCGGGACAGGGAACACAGATACGCAGTATTTT. It yields the protein CASSPGTGNTDTQYF.

V usage is TRBV11-2 and J usage is TRBJ2-7, with D uncertain. Germline CDR1 SGHAT, CDR2 FQNNGV. The CDR3 contains 13 residues. Trimming cost V 5 bases and J 9 bases, with 17 bases left between them. The CDR3 protein is CASSPPQTVGQYF. CDR3 nucleotide sequence: TGTGCCAGCAGCCCCCCCCAAACAGTGGGGCAGTACTTC.

The chain carries TRBV7-3 and TRBJ2-3; TRBD2 agrees at 9 bases. With V trimmed by 5 bases and J by 3 bases, 6 bases remained unmatched. This CDR3 region has 15 residues. CDR1 SGHTA and CDR2 FQGTGA come from the germline V gene. This CDR3 reads CASSPRLAATDTQYF. In nucleotides, the CDR3 is TGTGCCAGCAGCCCCCGACTAGCGGCGACAGATACGCAGTATTTT.

The V and J genes are TRBV5-6 and TRBJ1-1; no clear D. V was cut by 3 bases and J by 0 bases, with 12 bases left in between. CDR1 and CDR2 (germline): SGHDT, YYEEEE. This CDR3 spans 15 amino acids. CDR3 region: CASSSGPLMNTEAFF. CDR3 DNA: TGTGCCAGCAGCTCCGGGCCCCTCATGAACACTGAAGCTTTCTTT.

The chain combines TRBV2 with TRBJ2-1, with D maybe TRBD2 (6 bases). V was cut by 11 bases and J by 7 bases, with 18 bases left in between. The CDR3 is 13 amino acids. The germline V gene has CDR1 SNHLY and CDR2 FYNNEI. CDR3 amino acids: CAGKTLRENEQFF. The CDR3 DNA follows: TGTGCCGGTAAGACCCTCCGGGAGAATGAGCAGTTCTTC.